Presented here are 16 T cell receptor beta chains from one specimen sequenced in a study of human T cells and chemical hapten exposure. TCRdb re-analysed the RACE reads in MiXCR, keeping a single row per CDR3 protein. Altogether about 77,000 distinct CDR3 sequences are present, 8.5% to 10% being singletons, with the ten largest covering about 1.7%. Time point described: healthy volunteer bleed at 6 weeks. The total RNA was obtained from whole blood that was not fractionated. Sequencing used whole blood. These receptors were taken from a female donor in good health. Some clones in this sample may be carry-over from other donors' samples.

J is TRBJ1-1 and V is TRBV4-2, with D possibly matching TRBD1 (6 bases). The CDR3 totals 12 residues. V was trimmed by 4 bases and J by 7 bases, leaving 10 bases between them. Germline CDR1 LGHNA, CDR2 YNFKEQ. The CDR3 region is CASSRTGFEAFF. CDR3 bases: TGTGCCAGCAGCCGAACAGGGTTTGAAGCTTTCTTT.

This sequence joins TRBV20-1 and TRBJ2-2; D gene ambiguous. With 3 bases removed from V and 6 bases from J, the gap between germline ends came to 14 bases. This CDR3 comprises 14 residues. Germline CDR1 is DFQATT and CDR2 is SNEGSKA (reference sequence). The CDR3 sequence is CSARRRSEAGELFF. The CDR3 DNA sequence: TGCAGTGCTAGGCGAAGAAGCGAGGCCGGGGAGCTGTTTTTT.

At least ten counts were recorded for this clonotype. V is TRBV4-1 and J is TRBJ2-5; D gene ambiguous. V was shortened by 0 bases and J by 7 bases, with 12 bases between the two germline ends. Looked up from germline, CDR1 is MGHRA and CDR2 is YSYEKL. This CDR3 has 14 amino acids. CDR3 loop: CASSQDVRLGTQYF. The CDR3 DNA is TGCGCCAGCAGCCAAGATGTTAGACTCGGGACCCAGTACTTC.

This clonotype was counted many times. V usage is TRBV7-9 and J usage is TRBJ2-2; no reliable D call. The CDR3 is 14 amino acids. In germline, CDR1 is SEHNR, CDR2 FQNEAQ (reference sequence). In DNA form, the CDR3 reads TGTGCAGCACGGGCGGCGGCCTCTTTTGGGGAGCTGTTTTTT. It codes for CAARAAASFGELFF. Using reference TRBV7-9 and TRBJ2-2 for the parts outside the CDR3, the full variable domain is DTGVSQNPRHKITKRGQNVTFRCDPISEHNRLYWYRQTLGQGPEFLTYFQNEAQLEKSRLLSDRFSAERPKGSFSTLEIQRTEQGDSAMYLCAARAAASFGELFFGEGSRLTVL.

This clonotype appeared many times. The V and J genes are TRBV13 and TRBJ1-1; D gene uncertain. Between the trimmed V and J ends, which lost 2 bases and 4 bases, there was a span of 5 bases. CDR3 length equals 12 residues. Germline CDR1 PRHDT, CDR2 FYEKMQ (reference sequence). The CDR3 loop is CASSLFPTEAFF. CDR3 sequence (DNA): TGTGCCAGCAGCTTATTCCCCACTGAAGCTTTCTTT.

There are a few counts of this clonotype. This rearrangement joins TRBV7-8 to TRBJ1-3; 7 bases are a match to TRBD1. CDR1 and CDR2 (germline): SGHVS, FQNEAQ. The J segment lost 1 base and the V segment lost 4 bases, leaving 7 bases of the junction unmatched. This CDR3 comprises 16 residues. This CDR3 reads CASSSWTGKSGNTIYF. DNA of the CDR3: TGTGCCAGCAGCTCCTGGACAGGCAAATCTGGAAACACCATATATTTT.

This clonotype occurred many times. The chain employs TRBV7-2 and TRBJ2-3; D is perhaps TRBD1 or TRBD2 (6 bases each). Germline loops: CDR1 SGHTA, CDR2 FQGNSA. V was cut by 5 bases and J by 1 base, with 22 bases left in between. The CDR3 length is 18 residues. The CDR3 DNA sequence: TGTGCCAGCAGCCGGGGGCTAGGGGGGCCGACCCGCACAGATACGCAGTATTTT. Amino acid sequence: CASSRGLGGPTRTDTQYF.

This clonotype was detected a few times. The chain employs TRBV12-5 and TRBJ2-4, with TRBD1 matching over 8 bases. Germline CDR1 and CDR2: LGHNT and FRNRAP. The CDR3 totals 14 residues. V trimming: 1 base; J trimming: 4 bases; junction bases outside the gene matches: 0. CDR3 residues: CASGLGTGKNIQYF. CDR3 sequence (DNA): TGTGCTAGTGGTTTGGGGACAGGGAAAAACATTCAGTACTTC.

There are many counts of this clonotype. The chain joins TRBV3-1 to TRBJ1-3, with D uncertain. CDR1 is LGHDT, CDR2 YNNKEL, per germline (reference sequence). Trimming took 0 bases from V and 0 from J, leaving 9 bases between them. This CDR3 is built from 16 residues. The CDR3 DNA follows: TGTGCCAGCAGCCAAGATCGCGGCAGCTCTGGAAACACCATATATTTT. Its translation is CASSQDRGSSGNTIYF.

This clonotype came up many times. The chain combines TRBV12-3 or TRBV12-4 with TRBJ2-3; 9 bases agree with TRBD2. This CDR3 comprises 15 residues. V was pared by 1 base and J by 2 bases, with 1 base of the junction left unmatched. CDR3 coding DNA: TGTGCCAGCAGTTTAGGCGGGGGGGCCACAGATACGCAGTATTTT. Translated, it gives CASSLGGGATDTQYF.

Only a few counts were recorded for this clonotype. The V gene is TRBV12-5, the J gene TRBJ2-3; the match to TRBD2 covers 10 bases. This CDR3 is built from 16 residues. CDR1 is LGHNT and CDR2 is FRNRAP in the germline V gene. The V and J ends lost 5 bases and 6 bases, in that order; junction bases with no gene match: 11. CDR3 DNA sequence: TGTGCTAGTGGTCCACGGGTAGCGGGGGGCAAGGATACGCAGTATTTT. Its protein is CASGPRVAGGKDTQYF.

In its sample, this clonotype was seen many times. This chain connects TRBV4-3 to TRBJ2-6; 7 positions match TRBD2. CDR3 size: 16 residues. The V and J ends lost 4 bases and 4 bases, in that order; junction bases with no gene match: 7. CDR1 and CDR2 (germline): LGHNA, YSLEER. The CDR3 DNA is TGCGCCAGCAGCCGGGGGGGGACTCCCGGGGCCAACGTCCTGACTTTC. This sequence encodes CASSRGGTPGANVLTF.

This clonotype was recorded a few times. The V call is TRBV7-9, the J call TRBJ2-7; D gene ambiguous. The CDR3 covers 11 residues. The germline gives CDR1 SEHNR, CDR2 FQNEAQ (reference sequence). With 4 bases removed from V and 6 bases from J, the gap between germline ends came to 7 bases. The CDR3, as DNA: TGTGCCAGCAGCTCCATGGGCGAGCAGTACTTC. Translated, it gives CASSSMGEQYF.

This clonotype appeared a few times. This may come from a read error, since a much larger clone is one base off. The chain combines TRBV28 with TRBJ1-5; D uncertain. CDR3 length equals 13 residues. V dropped 6 bases and J dropped 4 bases, with 10 bases sitting between them. Germline V CDR1 and CDR2: MDHEN, SYDVKM. CDR3 protein: CASSYRRNQPQHF. Here the CDR3 DNA reads TGTGCCAGCAGCTATAGGAGGAATCAGCCCCAGCATTTT.

This clonotype was recorded many times. This chain joins TRBV3-1 and TRBJ1-6; D perhaps matches TRBD1 (5 bases). V lost 7 bases and J 1 base, leaving 14 bases between the germline ends. The germline V gene encodes CDR1 LGHDT and CDR2 YNNKEL (reference sequence). This CDR3 has 16 residues. CDR3 nucleotides: TGTGCCAGCAACATTAGGGGAGGTTCCTATAATTCACCCCTCCACTTT. This translates into CASNIRGGSYNSPLHF.

In this sample, this clonotype turned up many times. This rearrangement joins TRBV7-9 to TRBJ1-4; D might be TRBD1 (5 bases). The CDR3 contains 20 residues. CDR1 and CDR2 (germline): SEHNR, FQNEAQ (reference sequence). Trimming removed 3 bases from V and 0 bases from J, with 23 bases in between. CDR3 protein: CASSFPRLSRGTATNEKLFF. The CDR3 DNA follows: TGTGCCAGCAGCTTTCCTCGACTCTCTAGGGGAACCGCAACTAATGAAAAACTGTTTTTT.